The 29 T cell receptor beta chains listed next were all sequenced from one sample in a study of CD8 T cells in ankylosing spondylitis. TCRdb reprocessed the 5' RACE reads with MiXCR, giving one entry per CDR3 protein. Of roughly 250,000 distinct CDR3 sequences listed, about 10% are singletons. The sequenced material came from blood, either unsorted or a sorted T cell fraction (not recorded which). The source of these receptors is a male donor with ankylosing spondylitis or in good health (not recorded which).

This clonotype was detected many times. The chain is built from TRBV10-3 and TRBJ1-1, with D perhaps matching TRBD1 (5 bases). V lost 2 bases to trimming and J lost 7 bases, with 11 bases between them. This CDR3 is built from 13 residues. The germline V gene has CDR1 ENHRY and CDR2 SYGVKD. The CDR3 region is CAISEMTVNEAFF. Here the CDR3 DNA reads TGTGCCATCAGTGAGATGACAGTTAATGAAGCTTTCTTT.

This clonotype was picked up many times. The rearrangement uses TRBV9 and TRBJ1-1; 7 bases align to TRBD1. This CDR3 is 13 amino acids long. Germline V gene data show CDR1 as SGDLS and CDR2 as YYNGEE. Trimming removed 4 bases from V and 4 bases from J; junction bases left unmatched: 4. CDR3 loop: CASSPGQTTEAFF. DNA of the CDR3: TGTGCCAGCAGCCCGGGACAGACCACTGAAGCTTTCTTT.

The chain employs TRBV5-4 and TRBJ1-6, with a weak D call TRBD1 (5 bases). The CDR3 extends over 14 amino acids. Looked up from germline, CDR1 is SGHNT and CDR2 is YYREEE (reference sequence). V lost 3 bases and J 9 bases, leaving 13 bases between the germline ends. The CDR3 region has the DNA TGTGCCAGCAGCTCGGGGCTCCTCGGTTCACCCCTCCACTTT. It yields the protein CASSSGLLGSPLHF.

This clonotype was detected many times. The chain recombines TRBV5-5 with TRBJ2-5; D possibly corresponds to TRBD1 (7 bases). The V end was cut by 4 bases, the J end by 4 bases, with 14 bases between. The CDR3 loop spans 14 amino acids. Looked up from germline, CDR1 is SGHKS and CDR2 is YYEKEE (reference sequence). Written as DNA, the CDR3 is TGTGCCAGCAGCCCACCAGGGGGAGGAGAGACCCAGTACTTC. It codes for CASSPPGGGETQYF.

This clonotype was counted many times. This sequence joins TRBV4-2 and TRBJ2-7; 10 bases are shared with TRBD2. Germline V gene sequence: CDR1 LGHNA, CDR2 YNFKEQ. V lost 0 bases to trimming and J lost 4 bases; unmatched junction nucleotides: 9. This CDR3 comprises 17 residues. The DNA of the CDR3 is TGTGCCAGCAGCCAAGATACGGCTAGCGGGAGAGGATACGAGCAGTACTTC. It encodes CASSQDTASGRGYEQYF.

This clonotype appeared a few times. An end of the junction does not agree with germline; a read error may underlie this. The chain combines TRBV12-3 or TRBV12-4 with TRBJ1-1; perhaps TRBD1 as D (6 bases). This CDR3 spans 16 amino acids. For the CDR3, the DNA is TGTGCCAGTAGTTTGGTTCAGGGGCCACTGAACACTGAAGCTTTCTTT. Its translation: CASSLVQGPLNTEAFF.

This clonotype has a count of ten or more. The chain is built from TRBV10-2 and TRBJ2-7, with TRBD1 matching over 9 bases. The length of the CDR3 is 15 residues. Germline CDR1 is WSHSY and CDR2 is SAAADI. V shed 6 bases and J 5 bases; nucleotides not matched to a gene: 11. The CDR3 loop is CASRSPGTGFHEQYF. CDR3 coding DNA: TGCGCCAGCAGGAGTCCCGGGACAGGGTTCCACGAGCAGTACTTC.

This clonotype has at least ten counts. V usage is TRBV27 and J usage is TRBJ2-3; D is perhaps TRBD2 (6 bases). The CDR3 is 13 residues long. Germline V gene sequence: CDR1 MNHEY, CDR2 SMNVEV (reference sequence). V was clipped by 8 bases and J by 5 bases, with 14 bases between them. The CDR3 DNA reads as TGTGCCAGCGGCCCATGGGGAGGAGATACGCAGTATTTT. As protein: CASGPWGGDTQYF.

This chain joins TRBV12-3 or TRBV12-4 and TRBJ2-3; D possibly matches TRBD1 or TRBD2 (6 bases each). The CDR3 length is 17 residues. Trimming removed 5 bases from V and 0 bases from J, with 18 bases in between. CDR3 bases: TGTGCCAGCAGTCCCTATCAGGGGAGGACTAGCACAGATACGCAGTATTTT. Its translation is CASSPYQGRTSTDTQYF.

The chain carries TRBV5-1 and TRBJ1-4; D gene uncertain. The CDR3 loop spans 16 amino acids. The germline gives CDR1 SGHRS, CDR2 YFSETQ. Trimming left V 3 bases short and J 0 bases short, with 12 bases between. CDR3: CASSWTYGPTNEKLFF. The DNA of the CDR3 is TGCGCCAGCAGCTGGACCTACGGTCCAACTAATGAAAAACTGTTTTTT. The whole variable domain, remainder taken from reference TRBV5-1 and TRBJ1-4, is KAGVTQTPRYLIKTRGQQVTLSCSPISGHRSVSWYQQTPGQGLQFLFEYFSETQRNKGNFPGRFSGRQFSNSRSEMNVSTLELGDSALYLCASSWTYGPTNEKLFFGSGTQLSVL.

This clonotype was recorded at least ten times. The V call is TRBV12-3 or TRBV12-4, the J call TRBJ2-2; TRBD2 aligns across 11 bases. CDR3 length: 16 amino acids. Losses at the gene ends were 6 bases for V and 4 bases for J; bases not matched to a gene: 7. CDR3 DNA: TGTGCCAGCAGCCTCCTAGCGGGAGGTACCACCGGGGAGCTGTTTTTT. Its translation is CASSLLAGGTTGELFF.

In its sample, this clonotype was seen many times. This chain links TRBV3-1 with TRBJ2-5; the D gene is possibly TRBD2 (5 bases). The germline CDR1 and CDR2 sequences are LGHDT and YNNKEL (reference sequence). The length of the CDR3 is 15 residues. V was shortened by 0 bases and J by 0 bases, with 8 bases between the two germline ends. CDR3 loop: CASSQDPGNQETQYF. In nucleotides, the CDR3 is TGTGCCAGCAGCCAAGATCCGGGAAACCAAGAGACCCAGTACTTC.

The V call is TRBV13, the J call TRBJ2-5; 7 positions agree with TRBD1. The CDR3 has 17 amino acids. Germline assignment: CDR1 PRHDT and CDR2 FYEKMQ (reference sequence). V trimming: 1 base; J trimming: 4 bases; junction bases outside the gene matches: 12. For the CDR3, the DNA is TGTGCCAGCAGCTTAGAACCAGGCGGAAGGGGGCGAGAGACCCAGTACTTC. It translates to CASSLEPGGRGRETQYF. Full variable domain (missing parts from reference TRBV13 and TRBJ2-5): AAGVIQSPRHLIKEKRETATLKCYPIPRHDTVYWYQQGPGQDPQFLISFYEKMQSDKGSIPDRFSAQQFSDYHSELNMSSLELGDSALYFCASSLEPGGRGRETQYFGPGTRLLVL.

This clonotype was observed many times. The chain employs TRBV6-5 and TRBJ2-1, with D unresolved. The CDR3 is 16 amino acids. Trimming cost V 0 bases and J 0 bases, with 9 bases left between them. CDR1 is MNHEY and CDR2 is SVGAGI in the germline V gene. This chain's CDR3 is CASSYSKGSSYNEQFF. CDR3 in DNA: TGTGCCAGCAGTTACTCAAAGGGTAGCTCCTACAATGAGCAGTTCTTC.

V usage is TRBV5-1 and J usage is TRBJ1-3; 12 bases are a match to TRBD1. The V gene end was trimmed by 4 bases and the J gene end by 4 bases; junction bases not matched to a gene: 3. The CDR3 has 15 residues. The germline V gene has CDR1 SGHRS and CDR2 YFSETQ. CDR3 protein: CASSPGTGGGNTIYF. CDR3 bases: TGCGCCAGCAGCCCCGGGACAGGGGGCGGAAACACCATATATTTT.

This rearrangement joins TRBV30 to TRBJ1-5, with TRBD1 as a possible D gene (6 bases). This CDR3 has 17 residues. The germline CDR1 and CDR2 sequences are GTSNPN and SVGIG (reference sequence). V was cut by 3 bases and J by 2 bases, with 20 bases left in between. The chain's CDR3 is CAWSGIGGPNGNQPQHF. Here the CDR3 DNA reads TGTGCCTGGAGCGGGATCGGGGGGCCGAATGGCAATCAGCCCCAGCATTTT.

This clonotype was picked up a small number of times. J is TRBJ2-1 and V is TRBV11-3; 13 nucleotides line up with TRBD2. Germline V gene lookup returns CDR1 SGHNT and CDR2 YENEEA. The CDR3 loop spans 15 amino acids. J gave up 6 bases and V 5 bases, and 4 bases lay outside the gene matches. CDR3 loop: CASSPLAGGLNEQFF. The CDR3 DNA follows: TGTGCCAGCAGCCCACTAGCGGGGGGGCTCAATGAGCAGTTCTTC.

This clonotype was picked up many times. This rearrangement joins TRBV30 to TRBJ1-2, with D maybe TRBD1 (6 bases). The CDR3 loop spans 15 amino acids. V lost 1 base and J lost 5, with 17 bases in between. In germline, CDR1 is GTSNPN, CDR2 SVGIG (reference sequence). CDR3 loop: CAWSGTKLRGYGYTF. The DNA for the CDR3 is TGTGCCTGGAGTGGGACAAAACTTAGGGGGTATGGCTACACCTTC.

This clonotype was counted once. The junction departs from the called germline gene at one end, perhaps through a read error. The chain is built from TRBV7-8 and TRBJ2-2, with 8 positions matching TRBD1. The CDR3 runs to 17 residues. From germline, CDR1 is SGHVS and CDR2 FQNEAQ. The CDR3 DNA reads TGTGCCAGCAGCTTATCTGGGGCAGGGGGCGCAGTCGGGGTGCTGTTTTTT. It codes for CASSLSGAGGAVGVLFF.

This clonotype was seen ten or more times. CDR3: CASSFRGFAEAFF. Written as DNA, the CDR3 is TGTGCCAGCAGCTTCCGGGGTTTCGCTGAAGCTTTCTTT. The chain is built from TRBV7-2 and TRBJ1-1; no firm D call. The CDR3 totals 13 residues. Per the germline V gene, CDR1 is SGHTA and CDR2 is FQGNSA. V shed 3 bases and J shed 6 bases, with 11 bases lying between them.

This clonotype has ten or more counts. The chain combines TRBV12-3 or TRBV12-4 with TRBJ1-1; 8 positions agree with TRBD1. The CDR3 runs 14 residues. Trimming took 5 bases from V and 0 from J; bases not matched to a gene: 2. The CDR3 sequence is CASSRDRLNTEAFF. The DNA for the CDR3 is TGTGCCAGCAGTCGGGACAGGTTGAACACTGAAGCTTTCTTT.

Note on this clonotype: At one boundary the junction diverges from the germline segment, which might be a read error. The V call is TRBV19, the J call TRBJ2-3; 12 bases are shared with TRBD1. CDR3 length: 16 amino acids. Looked up from germline, CDR1 is LNHDA and CDR2 is SQIVND (reference sequence). The CDR3 reads CASSFPGQGAAEALDF. CDR3 in DNA: TGTGCCAGTAGTTTTCCGGGACAGGGGGCAGCAGAAGCGTTGGATTTT. Full variable domain (missing parts from reference TRBV19 and TRBJ2-3): DGGITQSPKYLFRKEGQNVTLSCEQNLNHDAMYWYRQDPGQGLRLIYYSQIVNDFQKGDIAEGYSVSREKKESFPLTVTSAQKNPTAFYLCASSFPGQGAAEALDFGPGTRLTVL.

This clonotype was recorded many times. V gene TRBV5-4 combines with J gene TRBJ2-3, with a tentative D call TRBD2 (6 bases). The V end was cut by 3 bases, the J end by 3 bases, with 11 bases between. The CDR3 runs to 14 residues. Germline V gene sequence: CDR1 SGHNT, CDR2 YYREEE (reference sequence). The CDR3 DNA follows: TGTGCCAGCAGCTCTTACGGGGGTACAGATACGCAGTATTTT. Amino acid sequence: CASSSYGGTDTQYF.

There are many counts of this clonotype. The chain joins TRBV5-1 to TRBJ2-3, with 11 bases lining up with TRBD2. V lost 4 bases, J lost 5 bases, and 3 bases stayed unmatched. Per the germline V gene, CDR1 is SGHRS and CDR2 is YFSETQ. The CDR3 totals 14 residues. CDR3 DNA sequence: TGCGCCAGCAGCCTCGGACTAGCGGGAGATACGCAGTATTTT. Its protein is CASSLGLAGDTQYF. Variable domain in full (rest from reference TRBV5-1 and TRBJ2-3): KAGVTQTPRYLIKTRGQQVTLSCSPISGHRSVSWYQQTPGQGLQFLFEYFSETQRNKGNFPGRFSGRQFSNSRSEMNVSTLELGDSALYLCASSLGLAGDTQYFGPGTRLTVL.

The CDR3 bases are TGCAGTGCTATACCCCCCGGCACAGATACGCAGTATTTT. The encoded protein is CSAIPPGTDTQYF. This chain links TRBV20-1 with TRBJ2-3; D is uncertain. The V gene lost 4 bases and the J gene lost 1 base, with 9 bases spanning the gap. The germline CDR1 and CDR2 sequences are DFQATT and SNEGSKA (reference sequence). This CDR3 has 13 amino acids.

This clonotype was found many times. V and J are TRBV7-9 and TRBJ2-3, with no clear D. CDR1 SEHNR and CDR2 FQNEAQ come from the germline V gene (reference sequence). Trimming shortened V by 4 bases and J by 5 bases, and 4 bases separated the two germline ends. The CDR3 runs to 11 residues. CDR3 loop: CASSSEDTQYF. The CDR3 DNA is TGTGCCAGCAGCTCCGAAGATACGCAGTATTTT. Variable domain in full (rest from reference TRBV7-9 and TRBJ2-3): DTGVSQNPRHKITKRGQNVTFRCDPISEHNRLYWYRQTLGQGPEFLTYFQNEAQLEKSRLLSDRFSAERPKGSFSTLEIQRTEQGDSAMYLCASSSEDTQYFGPGTRLTVL.

This clonotype has at least ten counts. V is TRBV5-1 and J is TRBJ2-7; TRBD1 aligns across 7 bases. Germline trimming cut 4 bases from V and 3 bases from J; bases unmatched to any gene: 7. This CDR3 has 14 amino acids. Germline assignment: CDR1 SGHRS and CDR2 YFSETQ. CDR3 residues: CASSEGGGYYEQYF. CDR3 nucleotide sequence: TGCGCCAGCAGCGAAGGGGGCGGCTACTACGAGCAGTACTTC. Together with reference TRBV5-1 and TRBJ2-7, the CDR3 gives the full variable domain: KAGVTQTPRYLIKTRGQQVTLSCSPISGHRSVSWYQQTPGQGLQFLFEYFSETQRNKGNFPGRFSGRQFSNSRSEMNVSTLELGDSALYLCASSEGGGYYEQYFGPGTRLTVT.

This clonotype was detected many times. The rearrangement joins TRBV6-2 or TRBV6-3 to TRBJ1-1; D gene unclear. The CDR3 is 13 amino acids. The V and J ends lost 2 bases and 6 bases respectively, with 10 bases between them. Germline V lookup: CDR1 MNHEY, CDR2 SVGEGT. CDR3 coding DNA: TGTGCCAGCAGTTACGGTTCCAGACCTGAAGCTTTCTTT. This encodes CASSYGSRPEAFF.

This clonotype has a count of ten or more. The CDR3 region has the DNA TGTGCCAGCAGCCAAGATTTAGGGCTAGGCACTGAGCAGTTCTTC. It yields the protein CASSQDLGLGTEQFF. The chain couples TRBV3-1 to TRBJ2-1; D unclear. V lost 0 bases, J lost 9 bases, and 15 bases lay in between. Germline V gives CDR1 LGHDT, CDR2 YNNKEL (reference sequence). The CDR3 runs 15 residues.